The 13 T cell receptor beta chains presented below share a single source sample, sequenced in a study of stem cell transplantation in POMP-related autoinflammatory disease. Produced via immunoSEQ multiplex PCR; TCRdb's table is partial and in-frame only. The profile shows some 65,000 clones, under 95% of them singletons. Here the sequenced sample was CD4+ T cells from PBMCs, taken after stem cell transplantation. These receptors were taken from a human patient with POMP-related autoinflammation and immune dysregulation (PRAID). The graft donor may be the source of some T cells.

DNA of the CDR3: TGTGCCAGTAGTACCGGACGGAGCTATAGCAATCAGCCCCAGCATTTT. Translating it yields CASSTGRSYSNQPQHF. J is TRBJ1-5 and V is TRBV19; D is undetermined. V was cut by 4 bases and J by 0 bases, with 13 bases left in between. Germline CDR1 is LNHDA and CDR2 is SQIVND (reference sequence). CDR3 length equals 16 residues.

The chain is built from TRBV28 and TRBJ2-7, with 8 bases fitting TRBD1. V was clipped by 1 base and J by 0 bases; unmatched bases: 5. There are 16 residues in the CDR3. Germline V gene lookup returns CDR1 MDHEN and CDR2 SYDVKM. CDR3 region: CASSLFRTGISYEQYF. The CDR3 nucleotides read TGTGCCAGCAGTTTATTTAGGACAGGGATCTCCTACGAGCAGTACTTC.

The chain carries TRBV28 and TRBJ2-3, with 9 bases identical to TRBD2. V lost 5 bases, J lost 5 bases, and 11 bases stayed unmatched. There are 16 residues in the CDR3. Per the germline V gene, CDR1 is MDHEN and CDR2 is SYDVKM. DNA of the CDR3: TGTGCCAGCAGTCCCTCTAGCGGGATTGGCAGAGATACGCAGTATTTT. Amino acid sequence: CASSPSSGIGRDTQYF. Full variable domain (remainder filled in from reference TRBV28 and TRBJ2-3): DVKVTQSSRYLVKRTGEKVFLECVQDMDHENMFWYRQDPGLGLRLIYFSYDVKMKEKGDIPEGYSVSREKKERFSLILESASTNQTSMYLCASSPSSGIGRDTQYFGPGTRLTVL.

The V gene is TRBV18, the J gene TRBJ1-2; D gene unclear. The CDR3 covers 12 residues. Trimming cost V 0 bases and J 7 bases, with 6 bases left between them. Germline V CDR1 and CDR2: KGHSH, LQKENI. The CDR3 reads CASSPPSGGYTF. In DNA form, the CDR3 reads TGTGCCAGCTCACCACCTAGTGGTGGCTACACCTTC.

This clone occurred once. The CDR3 sequence: CASNRRVAANTGELFF. The CDR3 bases are TGCGCCAGCAACAGAAGAGTGGCGGCGAACACCGGGGAGCTGTTTTTT. The genes are TRBV5-1 and TRBJ2-2; D is uncertain. The CDR3 is 16 amino acids. The V end was cut by 6 bases, the J end by 0 bases, with 15 bases between. CDR1 and CDR2 (germline): SGHRS, YFSETQ. The full variable domain, its missing parts supplied by reference TRBV5-1 and TRBJ2-2, is KAGVTQTPRYLIKTRGQQVTLSCSPISGHRSVSWYQQTPGQGLQFLFEYFSETQRNKGNFPGRFSGRQFSNSRSEMNVSTLELGDSALYLCASNRRVAANTGELFFGEGSRLTVL.

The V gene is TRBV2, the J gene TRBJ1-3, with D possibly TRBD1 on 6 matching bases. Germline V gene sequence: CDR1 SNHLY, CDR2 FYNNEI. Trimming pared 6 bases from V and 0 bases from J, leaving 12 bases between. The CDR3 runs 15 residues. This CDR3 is CASRADRYSGNTIYF. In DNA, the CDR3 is TGTGCCAGCAGGGCGGACAGATACTCTGGAAACACCATATATTTT.

CDR3 in amino acids: CASSSPGARANEKLFF. The CDR3 nucleotides are TGTGCCAGTAGTTCTCCGGGGGCGAGGGCTAATGAAAAACTGTTTTTT. The chain recombines TRBV19 with TRBJ1-4; possibly TRBD1 for D (6 bases). The germline gives CDR1 LNHDA, CDR2 SQIVND (reference sequence). The CDR3 length is 16 residues. The ends were cut back, 5 bases at V and 3 bases at J, with 16 bases in the middle.

CDR3 nucleotide sequence: TGTGCCAGCAGTTCCGGACTAGCGGGAGGTGAGCAGTTCTTC. Protein product: CASSSGLAGGEQFF. The chain joins TRBV7-2 to TRBJ2-1; the match to TRBD2 covers 14 bases. This CDR3 region has 14 residues. Germline V gene lookup returns CDR1 SGHTA and CDR2 FQGNSA. Trimming at V came to 6 bases and at J to 9 bases, leaving 4 bases not matched to a gene.

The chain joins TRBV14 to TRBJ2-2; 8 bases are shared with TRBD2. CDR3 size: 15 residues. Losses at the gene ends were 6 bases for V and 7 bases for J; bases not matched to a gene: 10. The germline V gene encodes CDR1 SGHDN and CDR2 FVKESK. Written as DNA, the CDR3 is TGTGCCAGCAGTCCTAGCGGGCGGATCCTCGGGGAGCTGTTTTTT. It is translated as CASSPSGRILGELFF.

The CDR3 loop is CASSLGQGAGEQYF. In nucleotides, the CDR3 is TGTGCCAGCAGCCTCGGACAGGGGGCGGGGGAGCAGTACTTC. The chain is built from TRBV7-9 and TRBJ2-7, with 11 bases identical to TRBD1. Trimming cost V 5 bases and J 7 bases; bases outside gene matches: 7. The CDR3 runs 14 residues. The germline CDR1 and CDR2 sequences are SEHNR and FQNEAQ (reference sequence).

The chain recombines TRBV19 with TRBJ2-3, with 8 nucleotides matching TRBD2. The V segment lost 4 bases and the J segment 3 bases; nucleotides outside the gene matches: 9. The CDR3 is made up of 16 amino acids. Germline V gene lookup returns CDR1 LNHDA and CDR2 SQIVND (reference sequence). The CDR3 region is CASSNPSGSFTDTQYF. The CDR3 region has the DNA TGTGCCAGTAGTAATCCCAGCGGGAGTTTTACAGATACGCAGTATTTT.

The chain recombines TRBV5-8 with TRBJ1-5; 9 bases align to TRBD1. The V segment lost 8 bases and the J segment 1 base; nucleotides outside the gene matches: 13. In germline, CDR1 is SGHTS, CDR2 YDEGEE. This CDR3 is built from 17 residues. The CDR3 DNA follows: TGTGCCAGTAATCCGGGACAGGGTTTAAGAAGCAATCAGCCCCAGCATTTT. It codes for CASNPGQGLRSNQPQHF.

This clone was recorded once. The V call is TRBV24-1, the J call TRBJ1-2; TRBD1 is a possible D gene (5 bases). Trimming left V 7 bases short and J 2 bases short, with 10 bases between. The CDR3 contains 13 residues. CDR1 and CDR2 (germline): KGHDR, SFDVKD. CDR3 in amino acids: CATSPGENYGYTF. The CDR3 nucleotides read TGTGCCACCAGCCCGGGGGAGAACTATGGCTACACCTTC.